This record looks at one T cell receptor (beta chain) sequence and its context. This clone's antigen is unknown. One base away there is no much larger clone; base qualities are not given. TCRbeta CDR3 regions were amplified from genomic DNA using the immunoSEQ Assay, a bias-controlled multiplex PCR. As for how the authors treated the data: The number of nucleated cells in each sample was estimated by amplification of reference gene primers within the assay. To quantify the absolute abundance of each unique TCRbeta CDR3 rearrangement, sequence reads were collapsed and filtered. For each sample, productive Simpson clonality was calculated by taking the square root of Simpson's diversity index across productive rearrangements. As stored in TCRdb, this immuneACCESS dataset retains in-frame rearrangements with V and J assigned. A fraction of the clones does not appear; measured against another copy, unresolved V genes explain less than half of the discrepancy, and the remainder lacks a known reason. V, J and clone size derive from that table, while D and trimming were established from the DNA sequence. The table for this sample lists hundreds of thousands of clones; 70% to 90% of them were counted only once. The ten top clones hold approximately 9.4% of the sample.

The data originate from a study of blood T cell repertoires in COVID-19 (dated by TCRdb to about 2020). Some background on the complete study: Samples covering the acute and convalescent phases of COVID-19 were provided by collaborators in the United States, Italy and Spain. The prospective study material was composed of cDNA or gDNA derived from T cells, B-cell-depleted T cells, or PBMCs. A de-identified subject ID, COVID-19 status, age in years and sex were almost always included in the sample metadata. The dataset comprised deeply sampled blood TCRbeta repertoires from subjects exposed to, actively infected with, or recovered from COVID-19. The repertoires were released in a freely available public database intended as a resource for research on the immune response to SARS-CoV-2. HLA class I and class II types, where available, came from metadata supplied by the sample provider rather than from assay-based typing. The samples were drawn from two sources: the first 160 participants of the ongoing ImmuneRACE study, and 1,200 or so subjects contributed by 6 global collaborators. What the work shows at the level of the full study, not this receptor alone: The amount of clinical and demographic metadata varied by source and participant and was provided uncurated.

CDR1 and CDR2 are read off the germline V gene as SGHRS and YFSETQ. Trimming at the junction amounts to 0 bases on V and 0 bases on J, and the germline ends lie 15 bases apart. The cysteine opens and the phenylalanine closes a CDR3 of 17 amino acids. Here the CDR3 DNA is all that survives: 51 bases in frame from base 1. Participants in the prospective study were aged roughly 18 to 95 years, lived in about two dozen United States geographic areas, and enrolled through a virtual design. In the prospective study, participants were assigned to cohorts based on the clinical history participants reported in a screening survey and a study questionnaire. ImmuneRACE Cohort 3 recovered participants were defined by two consecutive negative NP/OP PCR tests, healthcare professional clearance, or symptom resolution. In the prospective study, mobile phlebotomists collected whole blood, serum and a nasopharyngeal or oropharyngeal swab from each participant. Additional blood draws and questionnaires over an approximately 2-month period could optionally be provided by prospective study participants. Before DNA extraction, blood samples from the prospective study were shipped at room temperature or frozen.

Input material: PBMCs or T cells enriched from blood (not recorded which). The sequence was obtained from a woman between 35 and 50 years old who had recovered from COVID-19. The chain is made from TRBV5-1 and TRBJ1-1; no confident D gene assignment can be made. CDR3 sequence: CASSLESGGFMNTEAFF. The DNA sequence is as follows: TGCGCCAGCAGCTTGGAGTCGGGAGGATTCATGAACACTGAAGCTTTCTTT.